One sample yielded the 2 T cell receptor beta chains listed below, sequenced in a study of beta chain features in type 1 diabetes listed by TCRdb under 2018. What the work shows at the level of the full study, not this receptor alone: In all four CD4+ subsets, TCRB CDR3 length was moderately but significantly shorter in type 1 diabetes patients.

No antigen has been assigned to these receptors. Library preparation used the immunoSEQ multiplex PCR assay. The entire amount of isolated RNA was reverse transcribed using the High Capacity cDNA Reverse Transcription Kit, so the sequenced TCRB transcripts were expressed ones. In TCRdb, the immuneACCESS table is reduced to in-frame sequences with V and J assigned. These tables do not hold every clone; where another copy was compared, an unresolved V gene accounts for under half, and the others remain unexplained. The sample profile shows about 47,000 clones; 35% to 55% of them were found once. 0.1% to 0.15% of the sample goes to the ten largest clones. Input material: stem cell memory CD4+ T cells from blood. What the cell subset or site label conveys for this sample: stem cell-like memory CD4+ T cells. The receptors were sampled from a man aged 25-45 years with type 1 diabetes.

This clone occurred a few times. The chain employs TRBV18 and TRBJ2-5, with TRBD2 matching over 11 bases. This CDR3 has 16 amino acids. Per the germline V gene, CDR1 is KGHSH and CDR2 is LQKENI. The V and J ends lost 3 bases and 2 bases, in that order; junction bases with no gene match: 5. The CDR3 protein is CASSPITSGGQETQYF. The CDR3 nucleotides are TGTGCCAGCTCACCTATAACTAGCGGGGGACAAGAGACCCAGTACTTC. The whole variable domain, filled in from reference TRBV18 and TRBJ2-5, reads NAGVMQNPRHLVRRRGQEARLRCSPMKGHSHVYWYRQLPEEGLKFMVYLQKENIIDESGMPKERFSAEFPKEGPSILRIQQVVRGDSAAYFCASSPITSGGQETQYFGPGTRLLVL.

This clone was seen a handful of times. The chain uses TRBV6-5 and TRBJ2-3; the D is unclear. The germline V gene has CDR1 MNHEY and CDR2 SVGAGI. Between the trimmed V and J ends, which lost 6 bases and 6 bases, there was a span of 13 bases. This CDR3 region has 13 residues. In DNA, the CDR3 is TGTGCCAGCAGCCGCGGCCCCGGGGATACGCAGTATTTT. Protein: CASSRGPGDTQYF.